Reported below is one T cell receptor (beta chain). CDR1 ENHRY and CDR2 SYGVKD come from the germline V gene. J gave up 5 bases and V 1 base, and 6 bases lay outside the gene matches. The CDR3 has 15 amino acids. The sample comes from a study of blood T cell repertoires in COVID-19. Study-level information: The United States, Italy and Spain supplied acute and convalescent COVID-19 samples. PBMCs, B-cell-depleted T cells, or T cells provided the cDNA or gDNA that made up the material.

Authors' processing steps: Amplification with reference gene primers provided the estimates of nucleated cell counts. The table came from immunoSEQ multiplex PCR; TCRdb's copy has only in-frame clones and leaves some out. The V and J calls and clone size come from that table; D and trimming were worked out from the DNA. The sample shows about 150,000 clones, 65% to 85% of them seen only once. The V call is TRBV10-3, the J call TRBJ2-5; 8 bases fit TRBD1. The specimen sequenced was peripheral blood. The receptor's source is a man in his forties or fifties with active or convalescent COVID-19. The CDR3 region has the DNA TGTGCCATCAGTGAGTTAGGACAGGGCTTTGAGACCCAGTACTTC. Translation: CAISELGQGFETQYF.